One and the same sample provided the 2 T cell receptor beta chains below, sequenced in a study of OX40 agonist ivuxolimab in advanced cancers. Generated by immunoSEQ multiplex PCR, the TCRdb table keeps only in-frame clones and is missing some. The sample records fewer than 65,000 clones, 70% to 90% being singletons. The sample consisted of CD4+ or CD8+ T cells sorted from blood, taken in a trial of the OX40 agonist ivuxolimab. Receptors were obtained from an adult with an advanced solid tumor such as melanoma, head and neck, liver or kidney cancer.

This clone came up once. The chain recombines TRBV5-1 with TRBJ1-1; D is unresolved. Trimming removed 1 base at V and 5 bases at J, with 12 bases between. The germline V gene encodes CDR1 SGHRS and CDR2 YFSETQ. This CDR3 is built from 14 residues. CDR3 coding DNA: TGCGCCAGCAGCTTGTCCCAGGTAGGGACTGAAGCTTTCTTT. Translated, it gives CASSLSQVGTEAFF.

The V gene is TRBV7-2, the J gene TRBJ2-6, with D unresolved. CDR1 and CDR2 (germline): SGHTA, FQGNSA. V lost 5 bases and J 4 bases, leaving 12 bases between the germline ends. CDR3 length: 15 amino acids. This CDR3 is CASSPRASGANVLTF. The CDR3 DNA follows: TGTGCCAGCAGCCCTCGTGCGTCCGGGGCCAACGTCCTGACTTTC.